These T cell receptor beta chains were read from a single sample in a study of T cells in localized non-small cell lung cancer. The table came from immunoSEQ multiplex PCR; TCRdb's copy has only in-frame clones and leaves some out. The repertoire holds about 130,000 clones, with around 92% as singletons. Sequenced material: peripheral blood, taken before any cancer treatment. The receptors derive from a female donor at least 60 years old with stage I lung adenocarcinoma. Both conserved end residues are part of each CDR3. A D gene is named only where the DNA matches it firmly. Not all rows give a size; the values are once, few, many and, for expanded clones, a class.

TRBD2	-	TRBV28	TRBJ2-7	TGTGCCAGCAGTTCCATAGCGGGAGGGCTCTACGAGCAGTACTTC	CASSSIAGGLYEQYF
TRBD2	-	TRBV28	TRBJ2-1	TGTGCCAGCAGTGGGACTTGGACTAGCGGGATACATCTCGAGTTCTTC	CASSGTWTSGIHLEFF
TRBD2	-	TRBV28	TRBJ2-4	TGTGCCAGCAGCCAGATGGGGGAGGGACCCAAAAACATTCAGTACTTC	CASSQMGEGPKNIQYF
TRBD1	-	TRBV18	TRBJ2-7	TGTGCCAGCTCACCAAACAGGGGTACCTACGAGCAGTACTTC	CASSPNRGTYEQYF
TRBD1	once	TRBV15	TRBJ2-5	TGTGCCACCAGCAGGGCTTTGGGACAGGGGCTTTCAAAGACCCAGTACTTC	CATSRALGQGLSKTQYF
-	-	TRBV28	TRBJ1-1	TGTGCCAGCAGTGCCCCCGGGGGGCAAACTGAAGCTTTCTTT	CASSAPGGQTEAFF
-	-	TRBV6-6	TRBJ1-5	TGTGCCAGCAACCCCGGCCAGAGTCAGAGCAATCAGCCCCAGCATTTT	CASNPGQSQSNQPQHF
TRBD1	few	TRBV7-9	TRBJ1-2	TGTGCCAGCAGCCTGGACAGGGGGCGAGACTATGGCTACACCTTC	CASSLDRGRDYGYTF
TRBD1	-	TRBV4-1	TRBJ2-1	TGCGCCAGCAGCCAAAGGACAGGGGTGTACAATGAGCAGTTCTTC	CASSQRTGVYNEQFF
-	-	TRBV6-6	TRBJ1-2	TGTGCCAGCAGGACTCGGTCAGGGGATGGCTACACCTTC	CASRTRSGDGYTF
-	-	TRBV27	TRBJ2-7	TGTGCCATCGCCCGATCCGGGAAAACGTACGAGCAGTACTTC	CAIARSGKTYEQYF
-	few	TRBV28	TRBJ1-5	TGTGCCAGCAGTTTAGCGTTCGGTCTTAATCAGCCCCAGCATTTT	CASSLAFGLNQPQHF
TRBD1	-	TRBV4-1	TRBJ1-2	TGCGCCAGCAGCCAAGAAACCAGGGGGTCGCATGGCTACACCTTC	CASSQETRGSHGYTF
TRBD2	-	TRBV5-4	TRBJ2-3	TGTGCCAGCAGCTTGGCTGGGACTAGGAGCACAGATACGCAGTATTTT	CASSLAGTRSTDTQYF
-	-	TRBV6-1	TRBJ1-2	TGTGCCAGCAGTGACGGCCGTTCTTTCTCTGGCTACACCTTC	CASSDGRSFSGYTF
TRBD2	-	TRBV27	TRBJ2-3	TGTGCCAGCAGTTTACTGGCGGGGGGATCTCCCACAGATACGCAGTATTTT	CASSLLAGGSPTDTQYF
-	-	TRBV10-3	TRBJ2-3	TGTGCCATCAGTGAGCTGTTGTTAACGGGAAGCACAGATACGCAGTATTTT	CAISELLLTGSTDTQYF
TRBD2	-	TRBV7-9	TRBJ2-1	TGTGCCAGCAGCGCGACTAGCGGGAGCTACAATGAGCAGTTCTTC	CASSATSGSYNEQFF
-	-	TRBV19	TRBJ1-5	TGTGCCAGTAGTATAGTCCAGGGTGAGCAGCCCCAGCATTTT	CASSIVQGEQPQHF
-	-	TRBV30	TRBJ2-7	TGTGCCTGGAGTCCCCTCCCCGGAGAGCAGTACTTC	CAWSPLPGEQYF
TRBD1	-	TRBV6-5	TRBJ1-5	TGTGCCAGCAGTTACTCCTACAGGGGGAATCAGCATTTT	CASSYSYRGNQHF
-	-	TRBV4-1	TRBJ2-5	TGCGCCAGCAGCCAAGAGTTTAGAGTAGTGGCAGGCCAAGAGACCCAGTACTTC	CASSQEFRVVAGQETQYF
-	-	TRBV7-9	TRBJ2-7	TGTGCCAGCGGGTCCGTAGCATCCGAGCAGTACTTC	CASGSVASEQYF
-	-	TRBV13	TRBJ2-7	TGTGCCAGCAGCTCGGACAGCTACGAGCAGTACTTC	CASSSDSYEQYF
-	-	TRBV11-2	TRBJ2-7	TGTGCCAGCAGCTCGGTGACAATCTACGAGCAGTACTTC	CASSSVTIYEQYF
-	-	TRBV5-1	TRBJ2-5	TGCGCCAGCAGCTTGGCGGCAGGGTACCAAGAGACCCAGTACTTC	CASSLAAGYQETQYF
TRBD2	-	TRBV2	TRBJ2-7	TGTGCCAGCACCCCGGGGGCGGCGGGAGGAAGCTACGAGCAGTACTTC	CASTPGAAGGSYEQYF
-	-	TRBV5-5	TRBJ1-1	TGTGCCAGCAGCTTGGAAAGCTCCACTGAAGCTTTCTTT	CASSLESSTEAFF
TRBD2	-	TRBV9	TRBJ2-5	TGTGCCAGCAGCGTAGGGCTAGCGGGACACCAAGAGACCCAGTACTTC	CASSVGLAGHQETQYF
-	-	TRBV7-7	TRBJ2-5	TGTGCCAGCAGCCTAGGGGGTGCGGGAGAGACCCAGTACTTC	CASSLGGAGETQYF
-	-	TRBV11-2	TRBJ1-3	TGTGCCAGCAGCTTCGGGGGCGCGGGTGGAAACACCATATATTTT	CASSFGGAGGNTIYF
-	-	TRBV9	TRBJ2-1	TGTGCCAGCAGCGCGGGACTCACGGCATCCTACAATGAGCAGTTCTTC	CASSAGLTASYNEQFF